The rows below give T cell receptor beta chains drawn from one sample of a study of Ad26.COV2.S vaccination and SARS-CoV-2 variants. Here immunoSEQ multiplex PCR was the method, and the copy in TCRdb shows in-frame clones only, minus some. This repertoire shows 380,000 or so clones, about 88% found once; its top ten account for around 6.4%. The material was peripheral blood, obtained in a trial of Ad26.COV2.S vaccine versus placebo. The receptors were gathered from a person between 18 and 60 years old who received the Ad26.COV2.S COVID-19 vaccine or a placebo. Both conserved end residues are part of each CDR3. A D gene is named only where the DNA matches it firmly. The size field is filled for only some rows; it gives once, few, many or a size class.

cdr3_length: 13; j_call: TRBJ1-2; clone_size: NA; v_call: TRBV27; d_call: NA; cdr3_nt: TGTGCCAGCAGTTTATCACAGGGCTATGGCTACACCTTC; cdr3_aa: CASSLSQGYGYTF
cdr3_length: 15; j_call: TRBJ1-6; clone_size: NA; v_call: TRBV7-9; d_call: NA; cdr3_nt: TGTGCCAGCAGACCCGCCAGGGAGGGAAATTCACCCCTCCACTTT; cdr3_aa: CASRPAREGNSPLHF
cdr3_length: 13; j_call: TRBJ1-2; clone_size: NA; v_call: TRBV30; d_call: NA; cdr3_nt: TGTGCCTGGAGTGTACAACGGAGGGGTGGCTACACCTTC; cdr3_aa: CAWSVQRRGGYTF
cdr3_length: 13; j_call: TRBJ2-1; clone_size: NA; v_call: TRBV11-3; d_call: NA; cdr3_nt: TGTGCCAGCAGCTTAAATATCTACAATGAGCAGTTCTTC; cdr3_aa: CASSLNIYNEQFF
cdr3_length: 14; j_call: TRBJ2-3; clone_size: NA; v_call: TRBV27; d_call: TRBD2; cdr3_nt: TGTGCCAGCAGATGGACTAGCGGGAGGGGTACGCAGTATTTT; cdr3_aa: CASRWTSGRGTQYF
cdr3_length: 15; j_call: TRBJ2-2; clone_size: NA; v_call: TRBV18; d_call: TRBD2; cdr3_nt: TGTGCCAGCTCACCGGCGGGAGGTGACACCGGGGAGCTGTTTTTT; cdr3_aa: CASSPAGGDTGELFF
cdr3_length: 11; j_call: TRBJ1-1; clone_size: NA; v_call: TRBV28; d_call: NA; cdr3_nt: TGTGCCACCAAGCTGAACACTGAAGCTTTCTTT; cdr3_aa: CATKLNTEAFF
cdr3_length: 12; j_call: TRBJ2-7; clone_size: NA; v_call: TRBV6-4; d_call: NA; cdr3_nt: TGTGCCAGCAGTGACTCGCCCCAGGAGCAGTACTTC; cdr3_aa: CASSDSPQEQYF
cdr3_length: 18; j_call: TRBJ1-5; clone_size: NA; v_call: TRBV5-4; d_call: NA; cdr3_nt: TGTGCCAGCAGCTCCACCCGGGGCGGGGTAGGCGGCAATCAGCCCCAGCATTTT; cdr3_aa: CASSSTRGGVGGNQPQHF
cdr3_length: 15; j_call: TRBJ2-7; clone_size: NA; v_call: TRBV27; d_call: NA; cdr3_nt: TGTGCCAGCAGTTTATCAATGGGGGCTTCCTACGAGCAGTACTTC; cdr3_aa: CASSLSMGASYEQYF
cdr3_length: 16; j_call: TRBJ2-3; clone_size: NA; v_call: TRBV19; d_call: NA; cdr3_nt: TGTGCCAGTAGTATGGTCGGGACAAAGGACTTAGATACGCAGTATTTT; cdr3_aa: CASSMVGTKDLDTQYF
cdr3_length: 16; j_call: TRBJ2-2; clone_size: NA; v_call: TRBV25-1; d_call: TRBD1; cdr3_nt: TGTGCCAGCAGCCTACCGGGACAGGGTAACACCGGGGAGCTGTTTTTT; cdr3_aa: CASSLPGQGNTGELFF
cdr3_length: 16; j_call: TRBJ2-1; clone_size: NA; v_call: TRBV7-2; d_call: NA; cdr3_nt: TGTGCCAGCAGCCGTACGGGACTCAAAAGGAGGAATGAGCAGTTCTTC; cdr3_aa: CASSRTGLKRRNEQFF
cdr3_length: 15; j_call: TRBJ2-1; clone_size: NA; v_call: TRBV7-9; d_call: TRBD2; cdr3_nt: TGTGCCAGCAGCTTGGCGGGAGGGAACTACAATGAGCAGTTCTTC; cdr3_aa: CASSLAGGNYNEQFF
cdr3_length: 14; j_call: TRBJ2-7; clone_size: once; v_call: TRBV7-2; d_call: TRBD1; cdr3_nt: TGTGCCAGCAGCTCCGGGACAGGGAAACAATGGCAGTACTTC; cdr3_aa: CASSSGTGKQWQYF
cdr3_length: 14; j_call: TRBJ2-7; clone_size: NA; v_call: TRBV5-6; d_call: TRBD1; cdr3_nt: TGTGCCAGCAGCGATGCCGGGACAGTCGACGAGCAGTACTTC; cdr3_aa: CASSDAGTVDEQYF
cdr3_length: 16; j_call: TRBJ2-6; clone_size: NA; v_call: TRBV3-1/TRBV3-2; d_call: NA; cdr3_nt: TGTGCCAGCAGCCAAGGAGGGGGGACTGGGGCCAACGTCCTGACTTTC; cdr3_aa: CASSQGGGTGANVLTF
cdr3_length: 14; j_call: TRBJ1-2; clone_size: once; v_call: TRBV28; d_call: NA; cdr3_nt: TGTGCCAGCAGTTTACCGCACGTCGAGGGAAAAGCCACCTTC; cdr3_aa: CASSLPHVEGKATF
cdr3_length: 15; j_call: TRBJ2-7; clone_size: NA; v_call: TRBV28; d_call: TRBD1; cdr3_nt: TGTGCCAGCAGACCTGGGACAGGGAGCTCCTACGAGCAGTACTTC; cdr3_aa: CASRPGTGSSYEQYF
cdr3_length: 13; j_call: TRBJ1-4; clone_size: NA; v_call: TRBV10-3; d_call: NA; cdr3_nt: TGTGCCATAAACAGGGACGGAAGAGAAAAACTGTTTTTT; cdr3_aa: CAINRDGREKLFF
cdr3_length: 15; j_call: TRBJ2-2; clone_size: many; v_call: TRBV2; d_call: NA; cdr3_nt: TGTGCCAGCAGTAACCAGGGGGGACCCACCGGGGAGCTGTTTTTT; cdr3_aa: CASSNQGGPTGELFF
cdr3_length: 15; j_call: TRBJ2-3; clone_size: NA; v_call: TRBV4-3; d_call: TRBD2; cdr3_nt: TGCGCCAGCAGCCACTCGGGGGGAAGCACAGATACGCAGTATTTT; cdr3_aa: CASSHSGGSTDTQYF
cdr3_length: 13; j_call: TRBJ2-4; clone_size: NA; v_call: TRBV30; d_call: TRBD1; cdr3_nt: TGTGCCTTACAGGGGATCGCCAAAAACATTCAGTACTTC; cdr3_aa: CALQGIAKNIQYF
cdr3_length: 14; j_call: TRBJ1-1; clone_size: few; v_call: TRBV5-1; d_call: NA; cdr3_nt: TGCGCCAGCAGGTTTGGGGATTTGAACACTGAAGCTTTCTTT; cdr3_aa: CASRFGDLNTEAFF
cdr3_length: 12; j_call: TRBJ2-7; clone_size: NA; v_call: TRBV19; d_call: NA; cdr3_nt: TGTGCCAGTAGTATGGGGCCCTACGAGCAGTACTTC; cdr3_aa: CASSMGPYEQYF
cdr3_length: 16; j_call: TRBJ2-1; clone_size: NA; v_call: TRBV19; d_call: NA; cdr3_nt: TGTGCCAGTAGTATGGTGGCTAGTAGAAATTTCTATGAGCAGTTCTTC; cdr3_aa: CASSMVASRNFYEQFF
cdr3_length: 18; j_call: TRBJ1-6; clone_size: NA; v_call: TRBV28; d_call: NA; cdr3_nt: TGTGCCAGCAGTCTCCGTGGGGGGCAGACTCTCTATAATTCACCCCTCCACTTT; cdr3_aa: CASSLRGGQTLYNSPLHF